The sequence of this T cell receptor (beta chain) was determined in a study of cytotoxic CD8 clonotypes in ibrutinib-treated CLL. Whole-study context: Patient counts were 11 relapsed/refractory, more than 14 treatment-naive and fewer than 18 IGHV unmutated. Partial responses numbered about 25 and complete responses 2; after a median approximately 70 months, 14 stayed remitted and approximately twelve progressed. Study conclusions and caveats: Elevated clonality accompanied ibrutinib response, with a return toward baseline values at progression. Baseline clonality exceeded age-matched healthy donors and tracked circulating CD8+ T-cell counts.

Looked up from germline, CDR1 is DFQATT and CDR2 is SNEGSKA (reference sequence). The CDR3 is made up of 11 amino acids. V was clipped by 4 bases and J by 2 bases, with 5 bases between them. Measured with immunoSEQ multiplex PCR; TCRdb has only the in-frame clones, and not every one. The data contain 90,000 to 100,000 clones, roughly 80% of them singletons. Points on this clone: Its target is not known.

The J gene is TRBJ1-1, the V gene TRBV20-1, with no clear D. The material was PBMCs, obtained after 12 months of ibrutinib treatment. This clonotype was sampled from a human donor with chronic lymphocytic leukemia. CDR3 loop: CSANPNTEAFF. As DNA, the CDR3 is TGCAGTGCTAACCCAAACACTGAAGCTTTCTTT.